The TCR beta chain under discussion was sequenced for a study of blood T cell repertoires in COVID-19. Study in general: Sources were T cells, B-cell-depleted T cells, or PBMCs; the material itself was cDNA or gDNA.

Trimming removed 0 bases from V and 1 base from J, with 12 bases in between. This CDR3 comprises 16 residues. Germline CDR1 MGHRA, CDR2 YSYEKL. Original handling: Amplification from reference gene primers served as the basis for estimated nucleated cell counts. Produced via immunoSEQ multiplex PCR; TCRdb's table is partial and in-frame only. V and J calls and clone size are given by that table; D and trimming were obtained from the DNA. The sample records over 3,000 clones, 70% being singletons. The V call is TRBV4-1, the J call TRBJ1-1; a weak D match, TRBD1 (5 bases). The sequence was collected from a man in his 70s with active COVID-19. Sequencing was carried out using peripheral blood. CDR3 sequence reads: CASSQDRERGNTEAFF. The DNA for the CDR3 is TGCGCCAGCAGCCAAGACCGTGAAAGGGGGAACACTGAAGCTTTCTTT.